The rows below give T cell receptor beta chains drawn from one sample of a study of blood T cells in healthy people across ages. TCRdb re-called the 5' RACE reads through MiXCR, storing one row per CDR3 protein. The table lists roughly 1,500,000 distinct CDR3 sequences, 42% of them singletons. Sequencing was done on a sample of blood. The receptors originated from a young woman in good health. The CDR3 runs from the conserved cysteine through the conserved F or W.

len,j_gene,v_gene,CDR3aa
15,TRBJ1-1,TRBV5-1,CASSLAGSINTEAFF
17,TRBJ2-3,TRBV3-1,CASSQGVRGGVTDTQYF
13,TRBJ2-7,TRBV4-1,CASSQEVKYEQYF
14,TRBJ1-1,TRBV7-3,CASSPGGGHTEAFF
16,TRBJ2-1,TRBV7-2,CASSLVSGTSGNEQFF
16,TRBJ2-3,TRBV12-5,CASGSGLAAGADTQYF
14,TRBJ2-7,TRBV28,CASHNPGFSYEQYF
14,TRBJ1-5,TRBV3-1,CASSLKGQNQPQHF
14,TRBJ1-4,TRBV6-6,CASSPAPLNEKLFF
15,TRBJ2-3,TRBV12-3/TRBV12-4,CASSQRTSGTGTQYF
15,TRBJ2-7,TRBV2,CASSAGSSISYEQYF
16,TRBJ2-4,TRBV7-2,CASSLVSMGAKNIQYF
16,TRBJ1-4,TRBV28,CASSFRQGRTNEKLFF
13,TRBJ1-3,TRBV20-1,CSASDPGGNTIYF
15,TRBJ1-2,TRBV10-3,CAISESGGANCGYTF
12,TRBJ1-2,TRBV28,CASSRGFEGYTF
15,TRBJ1-4,TRBV6-5,CASSYRAGANEKLFF
14,TRBJ1-2,TRBV27,CASSLSGTGTGYTF
15,TRBJ2-5,TRBV5-1,CASSWRGLADETQYF
15,TRBJ1-1,TRBV29-1,CSVELAREGGTEAFF
14,TRBJ1-4,TRBV11-2,CASNRQENNEKLFF
15,TRBJ2-7,TRBV6-1,CASRSPWGSAYEQYF
17,TRBJ2-1,TRBV9,CASSPAIGTGGLDEQFF
14,TRBJ2-1,TRBV5-1,CATSTGVEYNEQFF
14,TRBJ2-7,TRBV5-1,CASSPGGSDYEQYF
12,TRBJ1-2,TRBV7-9,CASNLLPYGYTF
16,TRBJ2-3,TRBV12-3/TRBV12-4,CASSRQGQVNTDTQYF